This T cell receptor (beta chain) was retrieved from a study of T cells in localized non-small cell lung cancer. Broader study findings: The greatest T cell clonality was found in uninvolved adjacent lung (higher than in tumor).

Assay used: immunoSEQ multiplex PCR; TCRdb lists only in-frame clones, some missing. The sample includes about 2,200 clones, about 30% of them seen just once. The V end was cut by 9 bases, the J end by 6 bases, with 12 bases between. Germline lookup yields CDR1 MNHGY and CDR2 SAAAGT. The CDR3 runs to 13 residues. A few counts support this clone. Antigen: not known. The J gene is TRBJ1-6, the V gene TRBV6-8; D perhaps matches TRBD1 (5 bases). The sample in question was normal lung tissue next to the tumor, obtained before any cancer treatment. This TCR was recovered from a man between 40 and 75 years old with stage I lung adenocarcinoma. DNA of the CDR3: TGTGCCAGTAGGTGGGGGGTTAATTCACCCCTCCACTTT. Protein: CASRWGVNSPLHF.